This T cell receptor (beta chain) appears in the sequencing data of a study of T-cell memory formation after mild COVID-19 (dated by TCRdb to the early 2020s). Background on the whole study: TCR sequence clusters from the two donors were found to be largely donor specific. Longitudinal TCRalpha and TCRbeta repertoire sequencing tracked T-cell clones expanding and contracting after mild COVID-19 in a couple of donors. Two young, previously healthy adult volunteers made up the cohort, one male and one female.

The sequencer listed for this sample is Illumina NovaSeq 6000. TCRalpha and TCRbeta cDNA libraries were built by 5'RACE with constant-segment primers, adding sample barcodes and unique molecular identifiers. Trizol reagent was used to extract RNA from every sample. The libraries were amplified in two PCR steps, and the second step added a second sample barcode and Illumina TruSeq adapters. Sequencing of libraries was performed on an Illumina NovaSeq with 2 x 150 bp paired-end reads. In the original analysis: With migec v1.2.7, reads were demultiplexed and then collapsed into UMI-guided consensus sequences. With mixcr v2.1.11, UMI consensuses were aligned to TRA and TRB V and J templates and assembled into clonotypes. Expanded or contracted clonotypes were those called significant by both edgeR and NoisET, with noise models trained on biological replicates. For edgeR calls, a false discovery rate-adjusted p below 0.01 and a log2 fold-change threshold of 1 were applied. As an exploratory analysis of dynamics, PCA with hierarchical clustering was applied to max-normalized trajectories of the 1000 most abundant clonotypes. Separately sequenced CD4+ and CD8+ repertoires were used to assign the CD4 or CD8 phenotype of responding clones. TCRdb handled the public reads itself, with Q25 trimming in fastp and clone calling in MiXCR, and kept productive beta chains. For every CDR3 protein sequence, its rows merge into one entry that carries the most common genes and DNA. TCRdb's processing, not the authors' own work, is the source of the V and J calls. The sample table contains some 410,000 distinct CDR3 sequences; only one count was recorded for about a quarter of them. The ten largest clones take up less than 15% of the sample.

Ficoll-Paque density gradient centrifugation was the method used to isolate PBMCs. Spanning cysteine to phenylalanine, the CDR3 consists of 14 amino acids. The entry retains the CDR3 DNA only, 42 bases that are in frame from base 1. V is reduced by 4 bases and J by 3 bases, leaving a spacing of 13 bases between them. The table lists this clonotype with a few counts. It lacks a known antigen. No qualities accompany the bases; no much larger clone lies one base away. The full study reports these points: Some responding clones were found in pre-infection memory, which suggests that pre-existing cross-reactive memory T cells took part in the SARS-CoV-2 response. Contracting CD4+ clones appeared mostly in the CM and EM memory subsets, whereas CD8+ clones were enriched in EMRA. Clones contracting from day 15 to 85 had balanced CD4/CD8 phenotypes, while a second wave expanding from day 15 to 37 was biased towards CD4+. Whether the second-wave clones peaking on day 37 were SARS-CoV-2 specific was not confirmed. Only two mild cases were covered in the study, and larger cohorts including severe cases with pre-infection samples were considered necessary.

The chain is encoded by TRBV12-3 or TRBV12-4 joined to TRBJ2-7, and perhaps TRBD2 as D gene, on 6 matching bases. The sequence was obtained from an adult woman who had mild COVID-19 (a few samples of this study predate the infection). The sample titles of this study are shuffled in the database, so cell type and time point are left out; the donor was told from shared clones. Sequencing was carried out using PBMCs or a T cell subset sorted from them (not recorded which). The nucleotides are TGTGCCAGCAGTTCCTCGGCGGGGTTCTACGAGCAGTACTTC. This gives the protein CASSSSAGFYEQYF.